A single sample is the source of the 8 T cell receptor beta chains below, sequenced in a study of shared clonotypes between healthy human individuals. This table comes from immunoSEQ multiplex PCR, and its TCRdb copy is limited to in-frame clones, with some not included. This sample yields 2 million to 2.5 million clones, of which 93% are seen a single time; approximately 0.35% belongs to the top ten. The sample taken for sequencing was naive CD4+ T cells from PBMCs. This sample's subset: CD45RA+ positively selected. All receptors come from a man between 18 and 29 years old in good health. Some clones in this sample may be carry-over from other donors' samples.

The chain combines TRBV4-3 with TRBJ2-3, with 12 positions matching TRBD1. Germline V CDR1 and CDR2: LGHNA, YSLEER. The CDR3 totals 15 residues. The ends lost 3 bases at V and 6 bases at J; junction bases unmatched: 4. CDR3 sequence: CASSQGQGAGDTQYF. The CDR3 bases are TGCGCCAGCAGCCAGGGACAGGGGGCAGGGGATACGCAGTATTTT.

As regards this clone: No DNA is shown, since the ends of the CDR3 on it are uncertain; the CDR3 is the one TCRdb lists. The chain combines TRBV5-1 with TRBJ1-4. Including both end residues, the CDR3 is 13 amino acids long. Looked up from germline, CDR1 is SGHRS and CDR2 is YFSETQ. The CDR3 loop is CASSTSTNEKLFF.

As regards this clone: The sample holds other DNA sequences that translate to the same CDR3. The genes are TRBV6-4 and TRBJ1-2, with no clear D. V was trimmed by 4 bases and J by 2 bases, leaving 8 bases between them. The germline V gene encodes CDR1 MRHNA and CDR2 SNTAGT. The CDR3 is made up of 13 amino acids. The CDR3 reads CASSATGNYGYTF. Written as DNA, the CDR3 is TGTGCCAGCAGTGCGACGGGCAACTATGGCTACACCTTC.

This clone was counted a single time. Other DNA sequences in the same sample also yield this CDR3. The CDR3, as DNA: TGTGCCAGCAGTTTTTTTGGGACCGGGGAGCTGTTTTTT. Its translation is CASSFFGTGELFF. This chain uses TRBV27 with TRBJ2-2; D not resolved. The CDR3 loop spans 13 amino acids. Trimming left V 3 bases short and J 5 bases short, with 7 bases between. CDR1 is MNHEY and CDR2 is SMNVEV in the germline V gene (reference sequence).

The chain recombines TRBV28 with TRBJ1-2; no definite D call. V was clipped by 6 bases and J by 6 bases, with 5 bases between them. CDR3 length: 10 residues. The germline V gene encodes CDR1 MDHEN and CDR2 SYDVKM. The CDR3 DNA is TGTGCCAGCAGGGAACATGGCTACACCTTC. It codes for CASREHGYTF.

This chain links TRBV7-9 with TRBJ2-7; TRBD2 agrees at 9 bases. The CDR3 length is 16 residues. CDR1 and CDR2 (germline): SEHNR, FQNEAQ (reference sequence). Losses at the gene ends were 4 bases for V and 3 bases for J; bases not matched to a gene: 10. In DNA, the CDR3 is TGTGCCAGCAGCTCAGGACGCGGGAGGGGATACTACGAGCAGTACTTC. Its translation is CASSSGRGRGYYEQYF.

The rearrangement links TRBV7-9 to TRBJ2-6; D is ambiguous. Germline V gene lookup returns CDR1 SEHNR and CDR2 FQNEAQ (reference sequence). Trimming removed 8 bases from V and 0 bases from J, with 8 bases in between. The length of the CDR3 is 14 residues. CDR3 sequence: CASPFPSGANVLTF. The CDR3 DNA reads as TGTGCCAGCCCCTTCCCCTCTGGGGCCAACGTCCTGACTTTC.

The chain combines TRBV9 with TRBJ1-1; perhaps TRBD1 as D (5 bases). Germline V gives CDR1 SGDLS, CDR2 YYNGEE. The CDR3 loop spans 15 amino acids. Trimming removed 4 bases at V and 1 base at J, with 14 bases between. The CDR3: CASSQQAGGNTEAFF. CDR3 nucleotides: TGTGCCAGCAGCCAACAGGCAGGAGGGAACACTGAAGCTTTCTTT.